One and the same sample provided the 8 T cell receptor beta chains below, sequenced in a study of blood T cell repertoires in COVID-19. Libraries were prepared by immunoSEQ multiplex PCR; TCRdb keeps only in-frame clonotypes and omits some of them. Among tens of thousands of clones listed, around three quarters were seen once. The sequenced sample consisted of peripheral blood. All receptors derive from an elderly man with acute or convalescent COVID-19.

This clone has only one observation. CDR3 DNA: TGCGCCAGCAGCCACGGTTCTTTAGCGGGGCTCACAGATACGCAGTATTTT. Its translation: CASSHGSLAGLTDTQYF. The chain uses TRBV4-1 and TRBJ2-3; TRBD2 matches at 8 bases. Losses at the gene ends were 3 bases for V and 2 bases for J; bases not matched to a gene: 10. CDR1 MGHRA and CDR2 YSYEKL come from the germline V gene. The CDR3 totals 17 residues.

The rearrangement links TRBV6-5 to TRBJ1-1, with D possibly matching TRBD1 (5 bases). V was pared by 6 bases and J by 1 base, with 15 bases between. Germline lookup yields CDR1 MNHEY and CDR2 SVGAGI. The length of the CDR3 is 15 residues. This CDR3 is CASSADTSGNTEAFF. In nucleotides, the CDR3 is TGTGCCAGCAGCGCGGACACCTCGGGGAACACTGAAGCTTTCTTT.

This sequence joins TRBV18 and TRBJ1-3, with TRBD1 as a possible D gene (5 bases). The CDR3 totals 17 residues. The V end was cut by 6 bases, the J end by 1 base, with 19 bases between. CDR1 and CDR2 (germline): KGHSH, LQKENI. Here the CDR3 reads CASSKDGGHSSGNTIYF. CDR3 in DNA: TGTGCCAGCTCGAAAGACGGGGGTCATTCATCTGGAAACACCATATATTTT.

The chain couples TRBV6-5 to TRBJ2-5; D may be TRBD2 (5 bases). The CDR3 has 13 amino acids. The germline V gene has CDR1 MNHEY and CDR2 SVGAGI. V shed 7 bases and J shed 1 base, with 10 bases lying between them. CDR3 in amino acids: CASTPTSQETQYF. The CDR3 bases are TGTGCCAGCACCCCCACTAGCCAAGAGACCCAGTACTTC.

The chain links TRBV7-2 to TRBJ2-1, with 10 bases that match TRBD2. This CDR3 comprises 14 residues. V trimming: 7 bases; J trimming: 3 bases; junction bases outside the gene matches: 3. The germline CDR1 and CDR2 sequences are SGHTA and FQGNSA. In DNA form, the CDR3 reads TGTGCCAGCAACCAGCGGGAGGGCTACAATGAGCAGTTCTTC. Translated, it gives CASNQREGYNEQFF. Full variable domain (remainder filled in from reference TRBV7-2 and TRBJ2-1): GAGVSQSPSNKVTEKGKDVELRCDPISGHTALYWYRQSLGQGLEFLIYFQGNSAPDKSGLPSDRFSAERTGGSVSTLTIQRTQQEDSAVYLCASNQREGYNEQFFGPGTRLTVL.

This rearrangement joins TRBV7-9 to TRBJ2-3, with 10 bases that match TRBD2. Germline trimming cut 5 bases from V and 4 bases from J; bases unmatched to any gene: 9. The CDR3 has 16 amino acids. Per the germline V gene, CDR1 is SEHNR and CDR2 is FQNEAQ (reference sequence). CDR3 coding DNA: TGTGCCAGCAGCCGCAGCGGGAGGGCCCGGGCAGATACGCAGTATTTT. Its protein product is CASSRSGRARADTQYF.

The J gene is TRBJ2-1, the V gene TRBV11-2, with 13 nucleotides matching TRBD2. The V gene end was trimmed by 5 bases and the J gene end by 9 bases; junction bases not matched to a gene: 10. The germline V gene has CDR1 SGHAT and CDR2 FQNNGV. The CDR3 extends over 16 amino acids. CDR3 DNA sequence: TGTGCCAGCAGCACACTACTAGCGGGAGGGCCTGGTGAGCAGTTCTTC. It specifies CASSTLLAGGPGEQFF.

This clone has at least ten counts. The chain couples TRBV18 to TRBJ2-7; possibly TRBD1 for D (5 bases). CDR1 is KGHSH and CDR2 is LQKENI in the germline V gene. V shed 3 bases and J shed 4 bases, with 13 bases lying between them. This CDR3 spans 14 amino acids. Written as DNA, the CDR3 is TGTGCCAGCTCACCGTCGGCAGGGTGGTACGAGCAGTACTTC. Encoded protein: CASSPSAGWYEQYF.